This is a list of T cell receptor beta chains from one sample in a study of blood T cell repertoires in COVID-19. Measured with immunoSEQ multiplex PCR; TCRdb has only the in-frame clones, and not every one. The sample lists roughly 260,000 clones; approximately 86% were seen once. Sequencing was performed on peripheral blood. The receptors shown here come from a woman older than 75 with active or convalescent COVID-19. The CDR3 runs from the conserved cysteine through the conserved F or W. The order of the fields is J gene, V gene, clone size, D gene, CDR3 DNA, CDR3 protein. D genes are given only for firm matches. Clone size appears in some rows only: once, few, many, or a class for an expanded clone.

>TRBJ2-1|TRBV5-1|.|TRBD2
TGCGCCAGCAGCTTGTCGAGGGTTGGCGGGGGGGCCTACAATGAGCAGTTCTTC
CASSLSRVGGGAYNEQFF
>TRBJ1-3|TRBV5-1|.|.
TGCGCCAGCGGACCCACGGGGGAAGGAAACACCATATATTTT
CASGPTGEGNTIYF
>TRBJ2-5|TRBV4-1|few|.
TGCGCCAGCAGCCAAGATCTCGGGGACTGGGAGACCCAGTACTTC
CASSQDLGDWETQYF
>TRBJ1-5|TRBV6-2/TRBV6-3|.|TRBD1
TGTGCCAGCAGCTACTTAACGGGACAGAGTGACAATAGCAATCAGCCCCAGCATTTT
CASSYLTGQSDNSNQPQHF
>TRBJ1-4|TRBV24-1|.|.
TGTGCCACCAGTGACTCCAAGAGCTCAACTAATGAAAAACTGTTTTTT
CATSDSKSSTNEKLFF
>TRBJ1-2|TRBV5-1|.|TRBD1
TGCGCCAGCAGCATACAGGGGTTTGGCTACACCTTC
CASSIQGFGYTF
>TRBJ2-3|TRBV10-2|.|.
TGCGCCAGCAGTATCGGGACTTTCACAGATACGCAGTATTTT
CASSIGTFTDTQYF
>TRBJ1-1|TRBV14|few|.
TGTGCCAGCAGCCAAGAAGGGCGGGGGCGTACTGAAGCTTTCTTT
CASSQEGRGRTEAFF
>TRBJ1-6|TRBV2|.|.
TGTGCCAGCAGTCCAGGGTCCCCTTCACCCCTCCACTTT
CASSPGSPSPLHF
>TRBJ1-3|TRBV6-1|.|.
TGTGCCAGCAGTGAACCGGGGGACTTCTCTGGAAACACCATATATTTT
CASSEPGDFSGNTIYF